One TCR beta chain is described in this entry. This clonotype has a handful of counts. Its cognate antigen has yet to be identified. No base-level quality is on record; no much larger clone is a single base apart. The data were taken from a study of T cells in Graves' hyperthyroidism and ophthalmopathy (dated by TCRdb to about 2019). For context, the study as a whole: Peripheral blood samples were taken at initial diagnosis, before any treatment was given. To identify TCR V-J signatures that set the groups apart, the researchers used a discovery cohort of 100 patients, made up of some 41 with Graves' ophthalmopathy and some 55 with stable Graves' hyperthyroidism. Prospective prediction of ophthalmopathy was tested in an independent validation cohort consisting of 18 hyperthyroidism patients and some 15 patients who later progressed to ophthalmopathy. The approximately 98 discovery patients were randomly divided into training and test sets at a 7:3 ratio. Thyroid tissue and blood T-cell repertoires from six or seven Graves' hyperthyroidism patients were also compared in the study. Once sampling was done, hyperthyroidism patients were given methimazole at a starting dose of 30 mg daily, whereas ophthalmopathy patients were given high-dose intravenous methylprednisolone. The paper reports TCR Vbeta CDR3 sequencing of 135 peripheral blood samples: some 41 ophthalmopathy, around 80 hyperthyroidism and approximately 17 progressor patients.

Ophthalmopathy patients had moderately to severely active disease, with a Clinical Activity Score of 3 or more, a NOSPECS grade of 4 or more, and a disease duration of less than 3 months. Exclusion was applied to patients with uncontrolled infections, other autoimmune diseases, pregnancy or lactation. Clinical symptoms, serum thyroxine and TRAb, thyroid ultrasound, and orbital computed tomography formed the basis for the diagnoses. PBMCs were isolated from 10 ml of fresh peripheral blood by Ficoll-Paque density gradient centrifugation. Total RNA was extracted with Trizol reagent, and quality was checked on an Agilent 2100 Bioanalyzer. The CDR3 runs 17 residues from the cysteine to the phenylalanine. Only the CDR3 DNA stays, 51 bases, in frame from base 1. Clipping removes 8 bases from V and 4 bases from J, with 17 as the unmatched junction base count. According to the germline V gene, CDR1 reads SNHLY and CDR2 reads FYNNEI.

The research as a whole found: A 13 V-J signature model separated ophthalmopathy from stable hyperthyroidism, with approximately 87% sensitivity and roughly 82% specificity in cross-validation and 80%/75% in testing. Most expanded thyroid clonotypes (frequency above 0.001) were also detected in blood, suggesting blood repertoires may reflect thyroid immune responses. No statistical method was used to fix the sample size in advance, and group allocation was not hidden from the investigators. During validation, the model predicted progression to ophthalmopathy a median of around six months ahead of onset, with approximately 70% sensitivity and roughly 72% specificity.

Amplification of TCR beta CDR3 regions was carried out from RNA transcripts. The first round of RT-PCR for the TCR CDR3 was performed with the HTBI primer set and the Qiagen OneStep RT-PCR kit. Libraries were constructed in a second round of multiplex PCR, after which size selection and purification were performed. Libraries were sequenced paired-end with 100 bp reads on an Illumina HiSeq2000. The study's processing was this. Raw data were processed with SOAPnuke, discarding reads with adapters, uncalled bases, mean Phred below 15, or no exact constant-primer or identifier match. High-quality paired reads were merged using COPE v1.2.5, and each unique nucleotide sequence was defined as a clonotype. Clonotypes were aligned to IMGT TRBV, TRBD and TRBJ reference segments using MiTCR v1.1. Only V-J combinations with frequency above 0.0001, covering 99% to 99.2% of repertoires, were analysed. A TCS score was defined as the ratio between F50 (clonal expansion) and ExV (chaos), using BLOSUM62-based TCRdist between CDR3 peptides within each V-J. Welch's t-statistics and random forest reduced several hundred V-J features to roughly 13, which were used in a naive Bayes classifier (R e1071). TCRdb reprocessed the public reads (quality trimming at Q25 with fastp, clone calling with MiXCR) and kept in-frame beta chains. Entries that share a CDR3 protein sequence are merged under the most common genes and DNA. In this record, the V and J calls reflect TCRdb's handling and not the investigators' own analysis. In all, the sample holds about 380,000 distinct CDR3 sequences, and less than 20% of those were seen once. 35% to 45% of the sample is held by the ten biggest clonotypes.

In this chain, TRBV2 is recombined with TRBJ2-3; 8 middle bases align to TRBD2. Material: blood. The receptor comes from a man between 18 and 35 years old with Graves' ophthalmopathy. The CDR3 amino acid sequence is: CASGGRGGPGGADTQYF. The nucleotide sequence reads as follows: TGTGCCAGCGGCGGCCGGGGGGGCCCTGGTGGGGCAGATACGCAGTATTTT.